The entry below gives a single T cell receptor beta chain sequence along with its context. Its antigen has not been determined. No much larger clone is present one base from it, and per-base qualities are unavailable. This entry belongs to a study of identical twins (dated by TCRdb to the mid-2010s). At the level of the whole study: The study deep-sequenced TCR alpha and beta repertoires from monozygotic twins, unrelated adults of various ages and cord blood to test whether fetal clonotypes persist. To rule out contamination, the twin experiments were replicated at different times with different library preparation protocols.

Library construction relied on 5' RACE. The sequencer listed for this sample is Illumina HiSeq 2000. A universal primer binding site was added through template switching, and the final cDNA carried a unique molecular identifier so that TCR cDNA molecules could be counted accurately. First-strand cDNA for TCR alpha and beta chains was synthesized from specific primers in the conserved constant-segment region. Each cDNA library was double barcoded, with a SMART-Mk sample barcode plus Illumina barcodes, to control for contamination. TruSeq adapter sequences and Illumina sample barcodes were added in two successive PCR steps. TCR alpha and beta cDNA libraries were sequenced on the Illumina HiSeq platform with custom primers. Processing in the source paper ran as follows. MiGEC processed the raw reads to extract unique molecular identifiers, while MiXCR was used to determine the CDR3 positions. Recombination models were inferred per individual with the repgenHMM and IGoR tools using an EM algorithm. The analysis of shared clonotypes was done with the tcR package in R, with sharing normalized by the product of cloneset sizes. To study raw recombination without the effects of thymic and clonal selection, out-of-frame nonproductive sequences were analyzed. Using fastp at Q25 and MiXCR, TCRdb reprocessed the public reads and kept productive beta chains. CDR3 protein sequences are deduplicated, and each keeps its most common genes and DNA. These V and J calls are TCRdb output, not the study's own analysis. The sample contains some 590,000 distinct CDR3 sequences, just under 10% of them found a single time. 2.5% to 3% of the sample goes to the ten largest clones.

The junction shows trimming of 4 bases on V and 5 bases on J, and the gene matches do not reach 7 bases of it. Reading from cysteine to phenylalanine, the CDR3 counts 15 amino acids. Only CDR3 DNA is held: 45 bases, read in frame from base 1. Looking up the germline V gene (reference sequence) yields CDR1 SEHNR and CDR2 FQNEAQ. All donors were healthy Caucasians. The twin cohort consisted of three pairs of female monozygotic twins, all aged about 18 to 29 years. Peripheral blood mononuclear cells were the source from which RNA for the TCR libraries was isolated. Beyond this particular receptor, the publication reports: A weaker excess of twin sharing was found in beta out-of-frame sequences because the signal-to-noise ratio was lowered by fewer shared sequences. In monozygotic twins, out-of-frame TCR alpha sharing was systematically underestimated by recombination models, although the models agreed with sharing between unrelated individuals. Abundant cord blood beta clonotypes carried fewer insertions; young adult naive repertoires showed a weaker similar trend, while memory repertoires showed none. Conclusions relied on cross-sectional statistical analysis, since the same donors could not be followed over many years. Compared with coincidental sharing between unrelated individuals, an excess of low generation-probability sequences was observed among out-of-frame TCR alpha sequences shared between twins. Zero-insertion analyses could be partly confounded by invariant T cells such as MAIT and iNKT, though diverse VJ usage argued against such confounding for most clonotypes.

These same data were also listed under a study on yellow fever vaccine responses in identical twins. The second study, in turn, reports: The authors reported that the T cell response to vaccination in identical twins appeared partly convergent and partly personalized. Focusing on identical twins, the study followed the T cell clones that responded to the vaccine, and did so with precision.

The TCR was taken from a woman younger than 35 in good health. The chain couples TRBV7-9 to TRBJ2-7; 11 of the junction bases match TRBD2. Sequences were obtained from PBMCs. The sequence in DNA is TGTGCCAGCAGCTCCGTAGCGGGAGGGGCCCACGAGCAGTACTTC. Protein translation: CASSSVAGGAHEQYF.